The next 28 T cell receptor beta chains were all read from a single sample in a study of blood T cell repertoires in COVID-19. Profiling relied on immunoSEQ multiplex PCR, and the TCRdb table lists in-frame clones only, not all of them. The table records 75,000 to 95,000 clones, roughly 88% of them present only once. Sequencing input: peripheral blood. These receptors all come from an elderly woman with acute or convalescent COVID-19.

The chain links TRBV6-1 to TRBJ1-4, with D unclear. Per germline, CDR1 MNHNS and CDR2 SASEGT. V lost 3 bases, J lost 7 bases, and 21 bases lay in between. This CDR3 is 17 amino acids long. CDR3 sequence: CASSDPGPSLIGEKLFF. The DNA of the CDR3 is TGTGCCAGCAGTGACCCGGGTCCCTCCTTGATAGGTGAAAAACTGTTTTTT.

Remarks on this clone: The same CDR3 can be traced to other DNA sequences in this sample. V usage is TRBV7-2 and J usage is TRBJ1-5; D is uncertain. In germline, CDR1 is SGHTA, CDR2 FQGNSA. The CDR3 runs 12 residues. V lost 4 bases and J lost 3, with 4 bases in between. CDR3: CASSSYNQPQHF. CDR3 nucleotide sequence: TGTGCCAGCAGCTCCTACAATCAGCCCCAGCATTTT.

The chain uses TRBV7-9 and TRBJ2-3; 8 bases fit TRBD2. CDR1 and CDR2 from the germline V gene are SEHNR and FQNEAQ (reference sequence). The CDR3 spans 18 residues. V was pared by 5 bases and J by 1 base, with 14 bases of the junction left unmatched. The CDR3 loop reads CASSLPPGAGEGTDTQYF. The CDR3 region has the DNA TGTGCCAGCAGCCTGCCCCCCGGAGCGGGAGAGGGCACAGATACGCAGTATTTT.

This chain connects TRBV9 to TRBJ1-1, with D maybe TRBD1 (5 bases). The ends were cut back, 0 bases at V and 4 bases at J, with 10 bases in the middle. Germline V gene data show CDR1 as SGDLS and CDR2 as YYNGEE. CDR3 size: 14 residues. The CDR3 nucleotides are TGTGCCAGCAGCGTAGGGGACGGGAGCACTGAAGCTTTCTTT. Translating gives CASSVGDGSTEAFF.

The count of this clone is one. This chain connects TRBV30 to TRBJ1-3; D not resolved. The CDR3 is 15 amino acids. The germline V and J ends were trimmed by 2 bases and 0 bases, with 11 bases remaining between them. Looked up from germline, CDR1 is GTSNPN and CDR2 is SVGIG (reference sequence). Here the CDR3 reads CAWSPLADSGNTIYF. CDR3 sequence (DNA): TGTGCCTGGAGTCCCCTGGCAGACTCTGGAAACACCATATATTTT.

In its sample, this clone was seen once. This chain links TRBV7-9 with TRBJ2-1; D possibly corresponds to TRBD2 (7 bases). Germline values: CDR1 SEHNR, CDR2 FQNEAQ (reference sequence). The V end was cut by 5 bases, the J end by 2 bases, with 16 bases between. CDR3 size: 16 residues. CDR3 DNA sequence: TGTGCCAGCAGCCCCAGGCGGGGGCCGACCTACAATGAGCAGTTCTTC. Translated, it gives CASSPRRGPTYNEQFF.

The chain is built from TRBV5-1 and TRBJ1-1, with D unresolved. This CDR3 region has 15 residues. The germline V gene encodes CDR1 SGHRS and CDR2 YFSETQ. Trimming shortened V by 0 bases and J by 4 bases, and 13 bases separated the two germline ends. The CDR3 coding sequence is TGCGCCAGCAGCTTGGAGTGGTCCGCGGGCACTGAAGCTTTCTTT. It encodes CASSLEWSAGTEAFF.

CDR3 in DNA: TGTGCCAGCAGCTCAGACAGGGGGGGTTTATCCTACGAGCAGTACTTC. Translated: CASSSDRGGLSYEQYF. The chain links TRBV7-9 to TRBJ2-7; 9 bases are a match to TRBD1. The V gene's germline CDR1 is SEHNR and CDR2 FQNEAQ (reference sequence). The J segment lost 1 base and the V segment lost 4 bases, leaving 8 bases of the junction unmatched. The CDR3 has 16 residues.

The chain combines TRBV11-2 with TRBJ1-2; D might be TRBD1 (6 bases). CDR3 size: 16 residues. V was trimmed by 5 bases and J by 3 bases, leaving 19 bases between them. CDR1 and CDR2 (germline): SGHAT, FQNNGV. The CDR3 is CASSRTGTPLDYGYTF. The CDR3 DNA follows: TGTGCCAGCAGCCGAACCGGGACACCCCTGGACTATGGCTACACCTTC.

This clone was detected only once. CDR3 sequence (DNA): TGTGCCAGCAGTTACGCCTACAACACTGAAGCTTTCTTT. Translation gives CASSYAYNTEAFF. V usage is TRBV6-2 or TRBV6-3 and J usage is TRBJ1-1; D gene unclear. Germline CDR1 reads MNHEY; CDR2 reads SVGEGT. Trimming removed 2 bases from V and 2 bases from J, with 6 bases in between. The CDR3 is 13 amino acids.

The J gene is TRBJ2-5, the V gene TRBV5-1; 8 nucleotides align to TRBD2. Trimming removed 0 bases from V and 1 base from J; junction bases left unmatched: 5. Looked up from germline, CDR1 is SGHRS and CDR2 is YFSETQ. The length of the CDR3 is 16 residues. CDR3 sequence reads: CASSLGLAGPQETQYF. CDR3 bases: TGCGCCAGCAGCTTGGGGCTAGCGGGTCCCCAAGAGACCCAGTACTTC.

The chain recombines TRBV7-9 with TRBJ1-1; D is unresolved. The CDR3 contains 12 residues. Germline CDR1 SEHNR, CDR2 FQNEAQ (reference sequence). Trimming left V 5 bases short and J 2 bases short, with 6 bases between. The CDR3 bases are TGTGCCAGCAGCATTTCTAACACTGAAGCTTTCTTT. Translating it yields CASSISNTEAFF.

This chain links TRBV4-2 with TRBJ1-3; 9 bases match TRBD1. V shed 2 bases and J 1 base; nucleotides not matched to a gene: 6. The CDR3 has 17 amino acids. Looked up from germline, CDR1 is LGHNA and CDR2 is YNFKEQ. The CDR3 here is CASSQSEQGASGNTIYF. For the CDR3, the DNA is TGTGCCAGCAGCCAATCCGAACAGGGGGCTTCTGGAAACACCATATATTTT.

The chain employs TRBV27 and TRBJ1-5; tentative D call: TRBD1 (6 bases). Trimming took 6 bases from V and 4 from J, leaving 13 bases between them. CDR3 length: 14 residues. Germline V gene lookup returns CDR1 MNHEY and CDR2 SMNVEV (reference sequence). This chain's CDR3 is CASRKDSTNQPQHF. The CDR3 DNA is TGTGCCAGCAGGAAGGACAGCACTAATCAGCCCCAGCATTTT.

V usage is TRBV9 and J usage is TRBJ2-2; 9 bases are shared with TRBD1. V trimming: 3 bases; J trimming: 4 bases; junction bases outside the gene matches: 10. Germline CDR1 and CDR2: SGDLS and YYNGEE. CDR3 length equals 17 residues. CDR3 amino acids: CASSGLTGTGPTGELFF. The DNA for the CDR3 is TGTGCCAGCAGCGGATTAACCGGGACAGGGCCCACCGGGGAGCTGTTTTTT.

This chain links TRBV18 with TRBJ1-1, with D unclear. With 5 bases removed from V and 0 bases from J, the gap between germline ends came to 7 bases. The CDR3 extends over 13 amino acids. Germline lookup yields CDR1 KGHSH and CDR2 LQKENI. CDR3 bases: TGTGCCAGCTCAGAGGGTATGAACACTGAAGCTTTCTTT. Protein: CASSEGMNTEAFF. Complete variable domain (other parts from reference TRBV18 and TRBJ1-1): NAGVMQNPRHLVRRRGQEARLRCSPMKGHSHVYWYRQLPEEGLKFMVYLQKENIIDESGMPKERFSAEFPKEGPSILRIQQVVRGDSAAYFCASSEGMNTEAFFGQGTRLTVV.

This clone has a single count. The chain recombines TRBV29-1 with TRBJ2-5; 7 bases are a match to TRBD1. There are 13 residues in the CDR3. CDR1 is SQVTM and CDR2 is ANQGSEA in the germline V gene. Trimming removed 3 bases from V and 2 bases from J; junction bases left unmatched: 3. The CDR3 nucleotides read TGCAGCGTTGACGGCAGGGGGCAAGAGACCCAGTACTTC. This codes for CSVDGRGQETQYF.

The chain is built from TRBV20-1 and TRBJ1-4, with 9 bases that match TRBD1. Germline CDR1 and CDR2: DFQATT and SNEGSKA (reference sequence). Germline trimming cut 3 bases from V and 5 bases from J; bases unmatched to any gene: 10. The CDR3 loop spans 16 amino acids. CDR3 loop: CSASFVTGGSNEKLFF. The DNA of the CDR3 is TGCAGTGCTAGTTTTGTGACAGGGGGATCCAATGAAAAACTGTTTTTT.

The rearrangement links TRBV7-6 to TRBJ2-7, with TRBD1 matching over 9 bases. The CDR3 has 15 amino acids. Germline CDR1 reads SGHVS; CDR2 reads FNYEAQ. Germline trimming cut 5 bases from V and 0 bases from J; bases unmatched to any gene: 5. Here the CDR3 DNA reads TGTGCCAGCAGCCTGGGACAGGGAAGCTCCTACGAGCAGTACTTC. Its translation is CASSLGQGSSYEQYF. Together with reference TRBV7-6 and TRBJ2-7, the CDR3 gives the full variable domain: GAGVSQSPRYKVTKRGQDVALRCDPISGHVSLYWYRQALGQGPEFLTYFNYEAQQDKSGLPNDRFSAERPEGSISTLTIQRTEQRDSAMYRCASSLGQGSSYEQYFGPGTRLTVT.

J is TRBJ2-2 and V is TRBV9; D uncertain. The CDR3 covers 13 residues. Germline V gene sequence: CDR1 SGDLS, CDR2 YYNGEE. V lost 4 bases to trimming and J lost 4 bases, with 8 bases between them. This chain's CDR3 is CASSSTATGELFF. DNA for the CDR3: TGTGCCAGCAGCAGTACTGCCACCGGGGAGCTGTTTTTT.

CDR3 amino acids: CASSPDRWEQFF. The DNA of the CDR3 is TGTGCCAGTAGTCCCGACAGGTGGGAGCAGTTCTTC. V gene TRBV19 combines with J gene TRBJ2-1; D may be TRBD1 (6 bases). Germline V gene data show CDR1 as LNHDA and CDR2 as SQIVND (reference sequence). The CDR3 has 12 amino acids. V gave up 5 bases and J gave up 10 bases, with 12 bases separating them.

The chain has TRBV28 and TRBJ2-7; 13 bases match TRBD2. The germline V gene encodes CDR1 MDHEN and CDR2 SYDVKM. V lost 4 bases and J lost 3; bases outside the gene matches: 12. This CDR3 spans 18 amino acids. This CDR3 reads CASSSTSGRALILYEQYF. Here the CDR3 DNA reads TGTGCCAGCAGTTCCACTAGCGGGAGGGCCCTTATACTCTACGAGCAGTACTTC. Complete variable domain (other parts from reference TRBV28 and TRBJ2-7): DVKVTQSSRYLVKRTGEKVFLECVQDMDHENMFWYRQDPGLGLRLIYFSYDVKMKEKGDIPEGYSVSREKKERFSLILESASTNQTSMYLCASSSTSGRALILYEQYFGPGTRLTVT.

The gene calls are TRBV2 and TRBJ1-1; no clear D gene. CDR1 and CDR2 from the germline V gene are SNHLY and FYNNEI. V lost 3 bases to trimming and J lost 3 bases, with 5 bases between them. The CDR3 loop spans 12 amino acids. CDR3 coding DNA: TGTGCCAGCAGTGATCGGGACACTGAAGCTTTCTTT. Its translation is CASSDRDTEAFF.

This rearrangement joins TRBV7-8 to TRBJ1-1; 7 bases are a match to TRBD1. With 5 bases clipped from V and 3 bases from J, the junction kept 3 bases outside the gene matches. The germline CDR1 and CDR2 sequences are SGHVS and FQNEAQ. This CDR3 comprises 13 residues. CDR3 sequence reads: CASSRDSYTEAFF. The DNA for the CDR3 is TGTGCCAGCAGCCGGGACAGCTACACTGAAGCTTTCTTT.

The V gene is TRBV7-8, the J gene TRBJ2-7; TRBD1 matches 9 bases. Trimming at V came to 3 bases and at J to 5 bases, leaving 8 bases not matched to a gene. This CDR3 has 15 residues. Per the germline V gene, CDR1 is SGHVS and CDR2 is FQNEAQ. CDR3 residues: CASSFGTGNQHEQYF. As DNA, the CDR3 is TGTGCCAGCAGCTTTGGGACAGGGAATCAACACGAGCAGTACTTC.

The gene calls are TRBV6-5 and TRBJ2-2; the match to TRBD2 covers 15 bases. Losses at the gene ends were 4 bases for V and 5 bases for J; bases not matched to a gene: 2. Germline loops: CDR1 MNHEY, CDR2 SVGAGI. CDR3 length: 16 residues. Written as DNA, the CDR3 is TGTGCCAGCAGTTGGGGACTAGCGGGAGGAACCGGGGAGCTGTTTTTT. It translates to CASSWGLAGGTGELFF.

This chain connects TRBV30 to TRBJ2-7; weak D call: TRBD2 (6 bases). Per the germline V gene, CDR1 is GTSNPN and CDR2 is SVGIG (reference sequence). This CDR3 has 18 amino acids. Between the trimmed V and J ends, which lost 2 bases and 6 bases, there was a span of 29 bases. CDR3 protein: CAWSLPWEDPDSEGEQYF. Written as DNA, the CDR3 is TGTGCCTGGAGTTTACCTTGGGAGGACCCGGACTCCGAGGGCGAGCAGTACTTC.

J is TRBJ1-3 and V is TRBV30; a possible D gene is TRBD1 (5 bases). The CDR3 totals 16 residues. Germline V CDR1 and CDR2: GTSNPN, SVGIG (reference sequence). V was shortened by 2 bases and J by 0 bases, with 14 bases between the two germline ends. The CDR3 nucleotides are TGTGCCTGGAGTTCACAGGCCTGGGGCTCTGGAAACACCATATATTTT. It codes for CAWSSQAWGSGNTIYF. Drawing the rest from reference TRBV30 and TRBJ1-3, the complete variable domain is SQTIHQWPATLVQPVGSPLSLECTVEGTSNPNLYWYRQAAGRGLQLLFYSVGIGQISSEVPQNLSASRPQDRQFILSSKKLLLSDSGFYLCAWSSQAWGSGNTIYFGEGSWLTVV.